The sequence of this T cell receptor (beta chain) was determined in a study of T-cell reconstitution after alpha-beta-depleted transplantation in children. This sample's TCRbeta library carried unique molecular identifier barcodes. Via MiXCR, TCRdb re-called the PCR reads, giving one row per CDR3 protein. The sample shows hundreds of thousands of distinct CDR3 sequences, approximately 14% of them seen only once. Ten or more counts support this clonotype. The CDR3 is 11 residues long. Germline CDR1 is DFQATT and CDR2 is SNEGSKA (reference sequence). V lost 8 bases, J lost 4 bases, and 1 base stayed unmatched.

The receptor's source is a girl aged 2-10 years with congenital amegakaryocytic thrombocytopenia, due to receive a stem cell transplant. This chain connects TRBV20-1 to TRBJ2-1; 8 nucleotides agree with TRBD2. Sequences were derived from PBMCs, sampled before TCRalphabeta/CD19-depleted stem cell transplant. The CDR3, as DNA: TGCAGTTTAGCGGGATACAATGAGCAGTTCTTC. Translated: CSLAGYNEQFF.